The T cell receptor (beta chain) under discussion was sequenced for a study of blood T cell repertoires in COVID-19. About the study: Donors in the United States, Italy and Spain gave samples during acute or convalescent COVID-19.

The CDR3 has 14 amino acids. Germline V lookup: CDR1 SGHTS, CDR2 YDEGEE. V lost 4 bases, J lost 1 base, and 11 bases lay in between. TCRdb keeps only in-frame clones here, not all; method: immunoSEQ multiplex PCR. The data hold a few hundred thousand clones, with over 80% observed a single time. The sequence was collected from a woman in her fifties or sixties with active or convalescent COVID-19. The sequenced material came from peripheral blood. The V and J genes are TRBV5-8 and TRBJ1-1; D may be TRBD1 (5 bases). This chain's CDR3 is CASSLPGGNTEAFF. The CDR3 DNA follows: TGTGCCAGCAGCCTACCCGGGGGGAACACTGAAGCTTTCTTT. The variable domain in full, with the rest retrieved from reference TRBV5-8 and TRBJ1-1, is EAGVTQSPTHLIKTRGQQATLRCSPISGHTSVYWYQQALGLGLQFLLWYDEGEERNRGNFPPRFSGRQFPNYSSELNVNALELEDSALYLCASSLPGGNTEAFFGQGTRLTVV.